This T cell receptor (beta chain) was recorded in a study of shared T cell receptors in the human thymus. The CDR3 length is 18 residues. V was cut by 0 bases and J by 4 bases, with 20 bases left in between. Germline V gives CDR1 LNHNV, CDR2 YYDKDF (reference sequence). Here immunoSEQ multiplex PCR was the method, and the copy in TCRdb shows in-frame clones only, minus some. In the table there are roughly 700,000 clones, around 87% of which are singletons. These data are also associated with another study on human thymus T cells.

Sample: thymocytes. The chain couples TRBV15 to TRBJ2-3; D is possibly TRBD2 (8 bases). The clonotype originates from a boy under three years old with a congenital heart defect. The CDR3 reads CATSRDPRTGLAPDTQYF. The CDR3 nucleotides read TGTGCCACCAGCAGAGACCCGCGGACAGGACTAGCCCCAGATACGCAGTATTTT.